The 24 T cell receptor beta chains below come from one sample, sequenced in a study of CD8+ T cells in alopecia areata. Sequencing relied on a cDNA template that was reverse transcribed from extracted RNA. Repertoires were generated with immunoSEQ multiplex PCR, while TCRdb's copy carries only in-frame clones and drops some. The top ten hold 10% to 15% of the sample, which has around 100,000 clones, about 60% seen once. This sample's treatment: oral pan-JAK inhibitor, 5-10 mg twice daily. Material: CD8+ T cells sorted from blood, obtained at week 24, from a patient treated with tofacitinib. The receptors shown here come from a human donor with alopecia areata.

This clone appeared a few times. V usage is TRBV7-8 and J usage is TRBJ2-3; 9 bases match TRBD1. The CDR3 consists of 14 residues. The germline V gene has CDR1 SGHVS and CDR2 FQNEAQ. Germline trimming cut 5 bases from V and 5 bases from J; bases unmatched to any gene: 5. In DNA, the CDR3 is TGTGCCAGCAGCGAAACAGGGGGCCTAGATACGCAGTATTTT. Encoded protein: CASSETGGLDTQYF. Full variable domain (remainder filled in from reference TRBV7-8 and TRBJ2-3): GAGVSQSPRYKVAKRGQDVALRCDPISGHVSLFWYQQALGQGPEFLTYFQNEAQLDKSGLPSDRFFAERPEGSVSTLKIQRTQQEDSAVYLCASSETGGLDTQYFGPGTRLTVL.

The V call is TRBV27, the J call TRBJ2-3, with TRBD1 matching 8 bases. CDR1 and CDR2 (germline): MNHEY, SMNVEV (reference sequence). V lost 4 bases to trimming and J lost 3 bases; unmatched junction nucleotides: 6. This CDR3 is built from 15 residues. The CDR3 DNA follows: TGTGCCAGCAGTTGGCTCCAGGGGGCAACAGATACGCAGTATTTT. Translated: CASSWLQGATDTQYF.

V is TRBV13 and J is TRBJ1-1; tentative D call: TRBD1 (5 bases). The CDR3 consists of 13 residues. V lost 6 bases and J 0 bases, leaving 8 bases between the germline ends. Germline V CDR1 and CDR2: PRHDT, FYEKMQ (reference sequence). CDR3 in DNA: TGTGCCAGCAGACCAGGGTTGAACACTGAAGCTTTCTTT. It is translated as CASRPGLNTEAFF.

This clone was recorded a few times. The rearrangement joins TRBV7-8 to TRBJ2-3; D is possibly TRBD1 (6 bases). This CDR3 is 16 amino acids long. Germline CDR1 and CDR2: SGHVS and FQNEAQ. V was pared by 5 bases and J by 5 bases, with 20 bases between. This CDR3 reads CASSQQTGPWIDTQYF. The CDR3 DNA sequence: TGTGCCAGCAGCCAACAGACAGGTCCCTGGATAGATACGCAGTATTTT.

V is TRBV4-3 and J is TRBJ1-2; D unresolved. The ends were cut back, 0 bases at V and 1 base at J, with 9 bases in the middle. There are 15 residues in the CDR3. Looked up from germline, CDR1 is LGHNA and CDR2 is YSLEER. The CDR3 sequence is CASSQDRDLNYGYTF. CDR3 nucleotide sequence: TGCGCCAGCAGCCAAGATCGTGACCTTAACTATGGCTACACCTTC.

The chain carries TRBV16 and TRBJ2-5; TRBD2 matches 8 bases. The assigned J gene may be wrong: the sequence end matches TRBJ2-7 better. This CDR3 has 16 residues. Germline V gene data show CDR1 as KGHSY and CDR2 as FQNENV. The CDR3 nucleotides are TGTGCCAGCAGCCATATAAGCGGGGGTTCCCCCTACGAGCAGTACTTC. Amino acids: CASSHISGGSPYEQYF.

The chain employs TRBV25-1 and TRBJ2-7; a weak D match, TRBD2 (5 bases). Germline lookup yields CDR1 MGHDK and CDR2 SYGVNS. Trimming pared 9 bases from V and 6 bases from J, leaving 21 bases between. This CDR3 comprises 14 residues. The CDR3 protein is CASKAGMDSSEQYF. The CDR3 nucleotides are TGTGCCAGTAAGGCCGGCATGGACTCTAGCGAGCAGTACTTC.

This sequence joins TRBV4-1 and TRBJ1-2; a weak D match, TRBD1 (5 bases). Per germline, CDR1 MGHRA and CDR2 YSYEKL. This CDR3 is 13 amino acids long. Deletions cut 4 bases from V and 4 bases from J, with 10 bases between. This chain's CDR3 is CASSRSGSYGYTF. The CDR3 DNA sequence: TGCGCCAGCAGCCGTTCAGGGAGCTATGGCTACACCTTC.

The chain is built from TRBV6-5 and TRBJ1-4, with unresolved D. CDR1 is MNHEY and CDR2 is SVGAGI in the germline V gene. The length of the CDR3 is 14 residues. The V and J ends lost 1 base and 7 bases respectively, with 10 bases between them. CDR3 nucleotide sequence: TGTGCCAGCAGTTACTTCCAGAGCCCTGAAAAACTGTTTTTT. It encodes CASSYFQSPEKLFF.

The CDR3 DNA reads as TGTGCCAGCAATGCGGGACAGGGGGCGATATATGGCTACACCTTC. This sequence encodes CASNAGQGAIYGYTF. The chain has TRBV6-5 and TRBJ1-2, with 12 bases matching TRBD1. V trimming: 7 bases; J trimming: 5 bases; junction bases outside the gene matches: 8. CDR1 and CDR2 from the germline V gene are MNHEY and SVGAGI. The CDR3 contains 15 residues.

This clone was seen a few times. The chain couples TRBV2 to TRBJ2-5, with a weak D call TRBD2 (6 bases). V lost 2 bases and J 2 bases, leaving 6 bases between the germline ends. Germline values: CDR1 SNHLY, CDR2 FYNNEI. There are 13 residues in the CDR3. The CDR3 reads CASSELAQETQYF. The DNA for the CDR3 is TGTGCCAGCAGTGAACTAGCGCAAGAGACCCAGTACTTC.

This chain connects TRBV9 to TRBJ2-2; D call uncertain. Trimming removed 4 bases from V and 4 bases from J, with 11 bases in between. This CDR3 contains 14 residues. Germline values: CDR1 SGDLS, CDR2 YYNGEE. CDR3 loop: CASSPPSLTGELFF. The DNA of the CDR3 is TGTGCCAGCAGCCCGCCGTCCCTCACCGGGGAGCTGTTTTTT.

The table lists this clone with a few counts. V and J are TRBV9 and TRBJ1-1; D gene ambiguous. CDR3 size: 14 residues. V was shortened by 1 base and J by 3 bases, with 10 bases between the two germline ends. Germline values: CDR1 SGDLS, CDR2 YYNGEE. Here the CDR3 reads CASSVFSEYTEAFF. The DNA for the CDR3 is TGTGCCAGCAGCGTATTCTCAGAGTACACTGAAGCTTTCTTT.

This clone turned up a few times. The gene calls are TRBV27 and TRBJ2-5, with D tentatively TRBD1 (6 bases). The CDR3 covers 14 residues. Between the trimmed V and J ends, which lost 5 bases and 2 bases, there was a span of 12 bases. Germline V gives CDR1 MNHEY, CDR2 SMNVEV (reference sequence). CDR3 DNA: TGTGCCAGCAGTCAATCCGGGACACAAGAGACCCAGTACTTC. Encoded protein: CASSQSGTQETQYF.

The rearrangement links TRBV5-6 to TRBJ2-7; the D is unclear. Germline V gene sequence: CDR1 SGHDT, CDR2 YYEEEE. Trimming removed 4 bases from V and 7 bases from J, with 21 bases in between. The CDR3 runs 15 residues. The DNA of the CDR3 is TGTGCCAGCAGCATGCAATCGGGCCCCTGGTTGGAGCAGTACTTC. Protein: CASSMQSGPWLEQYF. Based on the CDR3 plus reference TRBV5-6 and TRBJ2-7, the full variable domain is DAGVTQSPTHLIKTRGQQVTLRCSPKSGHDTVSWYQQALGQGPQFIFQYYEEEERQRGNFPDRFSGHQFPNYSSELNVNALLLGDSALYLCASSMQSGPWLEQYFGPGTRLTVT.

The chain carries TRBV29-1 and TRBJ2-5; D gene uncertain. The CDR3 is made up of 12 amino acids. Germline V CDR1 and CDR2: SQVTM, ANQGSEA. Between the trimmed V and J ends, which lost 3 bases and 6 bases, there was a span of 11 bases. CDR3 DNA: TGCAGCGTTGAGGGCAGGCCCCAGACCCAGTACTTC. Its protein is CSVEGRPQTQYF.

The DNA of the CDR3 is TGTGCCAGCAGCGTAGTTCCTAGCGGGGGGGCTTACAATGAGCAGTTCTTC. Its protein product is CASSVVPSGGAYNEQFF. The V gene is TRBV9, the J gene TRBJ2-1; TRBD2 matches 12 bases. Losses at the gene ends were 0 bases for V and 4 bases for J; bases not matched to a gene: 5. Per germline, CDR1 SGDLS and CDR2 YYNGEE. This CDR3 is built from 17 residues.

For the CDR3, the DNA is TGTGCCAGCAGGATAAACAGGGATCAGTTCTTC. Translated, it gives CASRINRDQFF. This chain connects TRBV11-2 to TRBJ2-1, with D maybe TRBD1 (6 bases). V lost 6 bases to trimming and J lost 13 bases, with 13 bases between them. The germline V gene encodes CDR1 SGHAT and CDR2 FQNNGV. CDR3 size: 11 residues.

This chain joins TRBV29-1 and TRBJ1-5, with a tentative D call TRBD1 (6 bases). The CDR3 covers 13 residues. Germline V CDR1 and CDR2: SQVTM, ANQGSEA. Trimming pared 5 bases from V and 7 bases from J, leaving 15 bases between. The CDR3 DNA reads as TGCAGCGTTATGGGGGGGGGCGGACAGCCCCAGCATTTT. Its translation is CSVMGGGGQPQHF.

The chain carries TRBV9 and TRBJ2-3, with 7 bases aligning to TRBD1. The length of the CDR3 is 17 residues. Unmatched junction bases numbered 10, after V lost 0 bases and J lost 3 bases. Germline V gene data show CDR1 as SGDLS and CDR2 as YYNGEE. Written as DNA, the CDR3 is TGTGCCAGCAGCGTAGGTGTAGGGGGCGGACGAACAGATACGCAGTATTTT. Protein: CASSVGVGGGRTDTQYF.

V gene TRBV2 combines with J gene TRBJ2-1, with TRBD1 matching over 9 bases. Losses at the gene ends were 4 bases for V and 4 bases for J; bases not matched to a gene: 11. CDR3 length equals 17 residues. Germline values: CDR1 SNHLY, CDR2 FYNNEI. The CDR3 DNA sequence: TGTGCCAGCAGTGTTCAGAATGGACAGGGGCTGTACAATGAGCAGTTCTTC. It translates to CASSVQNGQGLYNEQFF. Drawing the rest from reference TRBV2 and TRBJ2-1, the complete variable domain is EPEVTQTPSHQVTQMGQEVILRCVPISNHLYFYWYRQILGQKVEFLVSFYNNEISEKSEIFDDQFSVERPDGSNFTLKIRSTKLEDSAMYFCASSVQNGQGLYNEQFFGPGTRLTVL.

The chain couples TRBV2 to TRBJ2-7; no reliable D call. Germline CDR1 SNHLY, CDR2 FYNNEI. The CDR3 has 13 residues. V lost 7 bases to trimming and J lost 0 bases, with 10 bases between them. In DNA, the CDR3 is TGTGCCAGCACCCTGAGGAGCTCCTACGAGCAGTACTTC. Encoded protein: CASTLRSSYEQYF.

This chain's CDR3 is CASSSPPSNQPQHF. As DNA, the CDR3 is TGTGCCAGCAGTTCCCCTCCTAGCAATCAGCCCCAGCATTTT. The chain combines TRBV6-6 with TRBJ1-5; D is ambiguous. The length of the CDR3 is 14 residues. V was trimmed by 4 bases and J by 0 bases, leaving 7 bases between them. The germline V gene has CDR1 MNHNY and CDR2 SVGAGI (reference sequence).

The chain has TRBV19 and TRBJ1-2; weak D call: TRBD1 (6 bases). Deletions cut 6 bases from V and 4 bases from J, with 15 bases between. CDR1 is LNHDA, CDR2 SQIVND, per germline (reference sequence). The CDR3 totals 14 residues. CDR3 sequence: CASSPVGGGYGYTF. CDR3 bases: TGTGCCAGTAGCCCGGTGGGGGGCGGCTATGGCTACACCTTC.